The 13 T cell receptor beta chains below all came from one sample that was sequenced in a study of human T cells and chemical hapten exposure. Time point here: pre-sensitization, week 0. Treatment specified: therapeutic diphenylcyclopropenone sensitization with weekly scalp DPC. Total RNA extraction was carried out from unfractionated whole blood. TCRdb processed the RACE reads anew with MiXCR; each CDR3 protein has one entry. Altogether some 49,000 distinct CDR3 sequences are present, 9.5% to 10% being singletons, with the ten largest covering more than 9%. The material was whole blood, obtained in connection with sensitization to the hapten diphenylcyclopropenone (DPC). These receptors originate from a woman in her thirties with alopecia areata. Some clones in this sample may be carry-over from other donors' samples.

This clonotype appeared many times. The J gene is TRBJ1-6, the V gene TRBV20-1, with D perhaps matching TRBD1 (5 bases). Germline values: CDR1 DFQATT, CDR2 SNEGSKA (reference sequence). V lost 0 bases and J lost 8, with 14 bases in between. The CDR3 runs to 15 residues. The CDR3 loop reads CSARDPVGGDSPLHF. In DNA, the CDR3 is TGCAGTGCTAGAGACCCCGTCGGGGGGGATTCACCCCTCCACTTT.

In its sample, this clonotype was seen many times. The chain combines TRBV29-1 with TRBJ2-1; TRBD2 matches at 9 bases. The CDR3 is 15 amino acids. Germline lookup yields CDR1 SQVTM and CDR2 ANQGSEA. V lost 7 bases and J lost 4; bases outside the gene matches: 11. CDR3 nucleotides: TGCAGCGCTCGTCGGGCGGGGGGGCGTTACAATGAGCAGTTCTTC. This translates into CSARRAGGRYNEQFF.

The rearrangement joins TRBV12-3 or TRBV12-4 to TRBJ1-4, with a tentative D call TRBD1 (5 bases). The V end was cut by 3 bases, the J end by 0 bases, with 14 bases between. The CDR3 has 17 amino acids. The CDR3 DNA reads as TGTGCCAGCAGTTTTGGACACAAATATGCAACTAATGAAAAACTGTTTTTT. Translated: CASSFGHKYATNEKLFF.

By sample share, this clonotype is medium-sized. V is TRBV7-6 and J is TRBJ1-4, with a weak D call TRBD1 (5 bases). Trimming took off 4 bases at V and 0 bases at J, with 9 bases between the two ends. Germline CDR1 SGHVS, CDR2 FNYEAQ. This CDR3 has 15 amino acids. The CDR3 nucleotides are TGTGCCAGCAGCTCAGGACAAGCAACTAATGAAAAACTGTTTTTT. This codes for CASSSGQATNEKLFF. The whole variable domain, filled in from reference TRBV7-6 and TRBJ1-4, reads GAGVSQSPRYKVTKRGQDVALRCDPISGHVSLYWYRQALGQGPEFLTYFNYEAQQDKSGLPNDRFSAERPEGSISTLTIQRTEQRDSAMYRCASSSGQATNEKLFFGSGTQLSVL.

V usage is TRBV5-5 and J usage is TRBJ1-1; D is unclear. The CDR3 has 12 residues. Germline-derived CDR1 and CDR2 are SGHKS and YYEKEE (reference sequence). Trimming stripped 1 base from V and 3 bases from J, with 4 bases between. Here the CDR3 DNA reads TGTGCCAGCAGCTTGTTGGACACTGAAGCTTTCTTT. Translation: CASSLLDTEAFF. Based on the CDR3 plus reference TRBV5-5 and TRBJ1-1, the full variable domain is DAGVTQSPTHLIKTRGQQVTLRCSPISGHKSVSWYQQVLGQGPQFIFQYYEKEERGRGNFPDRFSARQFPNYSSELNVNALLLGDSALYLCASSLLDTEAFFGQGTRLTVV.

The DNA for the CDR3 is TGTGCCAGCAGTCCCCGGGGCCGCACAGATACGCAGTATTTT. Translating it yields CASSPRGRTDTQYF. The chain combines TRBV12-3 or TRBV12-4 with TRBJ2-3; the D gene could be TRBD1 or TRBD2 (5 bases each). Trimming shortened V by 5 bases and J by 1 base, and 10 bases separated the two germline ends. The CDR3 is made up of 14 amino acids.

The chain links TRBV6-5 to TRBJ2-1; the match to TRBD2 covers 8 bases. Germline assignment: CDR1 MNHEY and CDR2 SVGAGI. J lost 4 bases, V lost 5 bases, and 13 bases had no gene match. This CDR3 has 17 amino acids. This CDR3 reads CASSIASRGGSYNEQFF. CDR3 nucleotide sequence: TGTGCCAGCAGTATCGCTAGCCGGGGGGGGTCATACAATGAGCAGTTCTTC.

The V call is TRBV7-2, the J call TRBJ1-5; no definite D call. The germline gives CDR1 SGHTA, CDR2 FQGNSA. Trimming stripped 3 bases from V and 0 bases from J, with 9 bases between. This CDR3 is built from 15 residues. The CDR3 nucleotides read TGTGCCAGCAGCTTGATGGGTAATAGCAATCAGCCCCAGCATTTT. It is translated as CASSLMGNSNQPQHF.

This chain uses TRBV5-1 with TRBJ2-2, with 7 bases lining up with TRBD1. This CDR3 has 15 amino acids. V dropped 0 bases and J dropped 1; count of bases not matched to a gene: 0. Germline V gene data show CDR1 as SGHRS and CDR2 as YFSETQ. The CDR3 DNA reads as TGCGCCAGCAGCTTGGGGGACAGGAACACCGGGGAGCTGTTTTTT. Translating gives CASSLGDRNTGELFF.

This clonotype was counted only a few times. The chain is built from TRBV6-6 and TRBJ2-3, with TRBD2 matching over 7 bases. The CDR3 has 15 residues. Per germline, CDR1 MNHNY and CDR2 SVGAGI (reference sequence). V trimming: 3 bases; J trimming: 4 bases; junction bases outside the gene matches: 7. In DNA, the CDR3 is TGTGCCAGCAGTTATGGGCGGGGGAGGGCAGATACGCAGTATTTT. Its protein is CASSYGRGRADTQYF.

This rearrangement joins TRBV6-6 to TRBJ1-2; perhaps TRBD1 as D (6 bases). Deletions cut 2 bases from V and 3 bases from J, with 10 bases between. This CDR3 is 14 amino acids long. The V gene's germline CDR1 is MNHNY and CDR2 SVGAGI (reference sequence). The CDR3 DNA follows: TGTGCCAGCAGTTACGAGGGGGTATACTATGGCTACACCTTC. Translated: CASSYEGVYYGYTF.

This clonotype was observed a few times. The CDR3 is CASSFGQGATDTQYF. DNA for the CDR3: TGTGCCAGCAGTTTCGGACAGGGGGCAACAGATACGCAGTATTTT. The V and J genes are TRBV6-5 and TRBJ2-3, with 11 bases aligning to TRBD1. This CDR3 has 15 amino acids. Per germline, CDR1 MNHEY and CDR2 SVGAGI. V gave up 4 bases and J gave up 3 bases; unmatched junction bases: 3.

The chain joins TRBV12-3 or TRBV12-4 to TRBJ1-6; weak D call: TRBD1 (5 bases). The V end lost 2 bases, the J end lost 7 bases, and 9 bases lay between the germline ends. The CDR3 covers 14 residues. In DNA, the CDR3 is TGTGCCAGCAGTTTATCAGGGCTCAATTCACCCCTCCACTTT. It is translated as CASSLSGLNSPLHF.